What follows are 12 T cell receptor beta chains derived from one specimen sequenced in a study of T cell responses to AZD1222 COVID-19 vaccine. The data were produced by immunoSEQ multiplex PCR, yet TCRdb's version contains in-frame clones alone and is incomplete. The table has about 130,000 clones, about nine tenths seen once. Sequences were derived from peripheral blood, sampled on day 0 of AZD1222 vaccination. The receptors here all came from an adult in good health.

The rearrangement links TRBV27 to TRBJ1-6, with no clear D. This CDR3 spans 15 amino acids. The germline V gene has CDR1 MNHEY and CDR2 SMNVEV (reference sequence). With 4 bases removed from V and 3 bases from J, the gap between germline ends came to 10 bases. CDR3 sequence (DNA): TGTGCCAGCAGTTCCGCTTTGGGCTATAATTCACCCCTCCACTTT. Translating gives CASSSALGYNSPLHF.

The V and J genes are TRBV28 and TRBJ2-1; D possibly matches TRBD1 or TRBD2 (6 bases each). This CDR3 is 16 amino acids long. V was pared by 6 bases and J by 5 bases, with 20 bases between. Germline CDR1 and CDR2: MDHEN and SYDVKM. The CDR3 loop is CASRPGVGRGDNEQFF. The CDR3 DNA follows: TGTGCCAGCAGACCAGGGGTGGGTAGGGGGGACAATGAGCAGTTCTTC.

The chain links TRBV18 to TRBJ1-1, with TRBD1 as a possible D gene (6 bases). This CDR3 has 17 amino acids. Germline V gives CDR1 KGHSH, CDR2 LQKENI. V lost 3 bases and J 0 bases, leaving 17 bases between the germline ends. CDR3 nucleotides: TGTGCCAGCTCACCCGCTTTTATGGGGGCCATGAACACTGAAGCTTTCTTT. It specifies CASSPAFMGAMNTEAFF.

By share of the sample, this clone is medium-sized. The CDR3 protein is CASSDSAGNTGELFF. In nucleotides, the CDR3 is TGTGCCAGCAGTGACTCGGCGGGGAACACCGGGGAGCTGTTTTTT. V and J are TRBV6-4 and TRBJ2-2; D might be TRBD2 (5 bases). V was pared by 0 bases and J by 1 base, with 6 bases between. The CDR3 is 15 amino acids. Germline V gene lookup returns CDR1 MRHNA and CDR2 SNTAGT.

Only a few counts were recorded for this clone. The chain couples TRBV29-1 to TRBJ2-1; D possibly corresponds to TRBD2 (5 bases). CDR1 SQVTM and CDR2 ANQGSEA come from the germline V gene. The CDR3 spans 12 residues. The V gene lost 0 bases and the J gene lost 7 bases, with 7 bases spanning the gap. As DNA, the CDR3 is TGCAGCGTTGAAGATTTAGCGAATGAGCAGTTCTTC. This gives the protein CSVEDLANEQFF.

The CDR3 loop is CASSPDMNTEAFF. The CDR3 coding sequence is TGTGCCAGCTCACCAGATATGAACACTGAAGCTTTCTTT. The rearrangement uses TRBV18 and TRBJ1-1; D not resolved. The CDR3 consists of 13 residues. Germline assignment: CDR1 KGHSH and CDR2 LQKENI. V lost 2 bases and J lost 0, with 4 bases in between. Full variable domain (outside the CDR3, taken from reference TRBV18 and TRBJ1-1): NAGVMQNPRHLVRRRGQEARLRCSPMKGHSHVYWYRQLPEEGLKFMVYLQKENIIDESGMPKERFSAEFPKEGPSILRIQQVVRGDSAAYFCASSPDMNTEAFFGQGTRLTVV.

The chain recombines TRBV11-2 with TRBJ2-3; 7 bases are shared with TRBD1. The CDR3 totals 14 residues. V lost 5 bases and J lost 2; bases outside the gene matches: 4. CDR1 SGHAT and CDR2 FQNNGV come from the germline V gene. CDR3 amino acids: CASSRDRVTDTQYF. CDR3 nucleotides: TGTGCCAGCAGCCGGGACAGAGTCACAGATACGCAGTATTTT.

V gene TRBV2 combines with J gene TRBJ2-7; D is perhaps TRBD2 (5 bases). V was shortened by 8 bases and J by 2 bases, with 13 bases between the two germline ends. Germline CDR1 is SNHLY and CDR2 is FYNNEI. This CDR3 has 13 amino acids. In DNA form, the CDR3 reads TGTGCCAGCCACCGGGATACTGCCTACGAGCAGTACTTC. The encoded protein is CASHRDTAYEQYF.

This sequence joins TRBV30 and TRBJ2-3; D gene uncertain. Trimming cost V 2 bases and J 4 bases, with 10 bases left between them. Germline assignment: CDR1 GTSNPN and CDR2 SVGIG (reference sequence). This CDR3 is 13 amino acids long. CDR3 in DNA: TGTGCCTGGAGTAAAGATTGGGCAGATACGCAGTATTTT. The encoded protein is CAWSKDWADTQYF.

This clone was counted only a few times. The genes are TRBV18 and TRBJ1-2; 9 bases agree with TRBD1. The CDR3 runs 15 residues. Germline CDR1 reads KGHSH; CDR2 reads LQKENI. Germline trimming cut 2 bases from V and 4 bases from J; bases unmatched to any gene: 5. CDR3 bases: TGTGCCAGCTCACCAGCCATGGGACAGGGCTATGGCTACACCTTC. Translating it yields CASSPAMGQGYGYTF.

The rearrangement joins TRBV5-6 to TRBJ2-1; 10 bases map to TRBD1. This CDR3 region has 13 residues. The V gene end was trimmed by 3 bases and the J gene end by 12 bases; junction bases not matched to a gene: 6. Looked up from germline, CDR1 is SGHDT and CDR2 is YYEEEE. CDR3: CASSYRDRGGQFF. The CDR3 region has the DNA TGTGCCAGCAGCTACCGGGACAGGGGAGGGCAGTTCTTC.

The genes are TRBV4-1 and TRBJ2-7; 13 positions match TRBD2. V was pared by 4 bases and J by 2 bases, with 8 bases of the junction left unmatched. This CDR3 comprises 17 residues. Germline CDR1 reads MGHRA; CDR2 reads YSYEKL. The CDR3 here is CASSPETSGGFPYEQYF. For the CDR3, the DNA is TGCGCCAGCAGCCCCGAGACTAGCGGGGGGTTCCCCTACGAGCAGTACTTC.